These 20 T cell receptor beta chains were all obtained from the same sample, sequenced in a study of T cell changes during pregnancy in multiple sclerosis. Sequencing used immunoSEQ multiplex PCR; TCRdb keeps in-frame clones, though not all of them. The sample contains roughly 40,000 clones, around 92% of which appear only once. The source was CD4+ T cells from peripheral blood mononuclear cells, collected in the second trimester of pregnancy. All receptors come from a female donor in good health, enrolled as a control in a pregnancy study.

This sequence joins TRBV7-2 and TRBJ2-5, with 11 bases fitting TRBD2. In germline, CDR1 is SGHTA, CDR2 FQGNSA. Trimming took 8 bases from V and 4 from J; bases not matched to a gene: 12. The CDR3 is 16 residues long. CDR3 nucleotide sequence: TGTGCCAGCCGCCAGTCGGCTAGCGGGGGGACAGAGACCCAGTACTTC. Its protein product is CASRQSASGGTETQYF.

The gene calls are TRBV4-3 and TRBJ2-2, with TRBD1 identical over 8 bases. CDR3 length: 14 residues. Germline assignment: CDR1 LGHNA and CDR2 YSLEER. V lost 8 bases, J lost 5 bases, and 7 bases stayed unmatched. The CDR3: CASRPGQGTGELFF. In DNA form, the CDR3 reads TGCGCCAGCCGTCCCGGACAGGGTACCGGGGAGCTGTTTTTT.

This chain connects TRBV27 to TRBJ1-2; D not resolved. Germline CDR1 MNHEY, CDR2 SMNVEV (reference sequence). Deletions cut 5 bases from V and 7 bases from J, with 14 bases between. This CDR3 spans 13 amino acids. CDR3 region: CASSREGLGGYTF. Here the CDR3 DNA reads TGTGCCAGCAGTCGGGAAGGGTTAGGTGGCTACACCTTC.

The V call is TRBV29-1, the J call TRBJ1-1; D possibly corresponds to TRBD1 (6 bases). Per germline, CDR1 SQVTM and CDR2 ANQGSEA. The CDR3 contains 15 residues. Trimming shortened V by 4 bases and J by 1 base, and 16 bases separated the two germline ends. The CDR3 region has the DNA TGCAGCGTTGGGGGCTATCGGACAGCGAACACTGAAGCTTTCTTT. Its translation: CSVGGYRTANTEAFF.

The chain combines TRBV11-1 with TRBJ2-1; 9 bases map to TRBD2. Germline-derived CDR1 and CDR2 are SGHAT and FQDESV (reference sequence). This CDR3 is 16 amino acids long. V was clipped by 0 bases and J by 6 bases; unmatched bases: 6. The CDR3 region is CASSLARGGVGNEQFF. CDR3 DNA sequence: TGTGCCAGCAGCTTAGCGCGGGGGGGCGTGGGCAATGAGCAGTTCTTC.

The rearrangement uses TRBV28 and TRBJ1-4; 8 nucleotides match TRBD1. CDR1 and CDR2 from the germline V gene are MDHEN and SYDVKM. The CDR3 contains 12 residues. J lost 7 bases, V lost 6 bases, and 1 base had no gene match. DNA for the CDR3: TGTGCCAGCAGCGGACAGGGTGAAAAACTGTTTTTT. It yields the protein CASSGQGEKLFF. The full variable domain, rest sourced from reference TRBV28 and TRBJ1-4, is DVKVTQSSRYLVKRTGEKVFLECVQDMDHENMFWYRQDPGLGLRLIYFSYDVKMKEKGDIPEGYSVSREKKERFSLILESASTNQTSMYLCASSGQGEKLFFGSGTQLSVL.

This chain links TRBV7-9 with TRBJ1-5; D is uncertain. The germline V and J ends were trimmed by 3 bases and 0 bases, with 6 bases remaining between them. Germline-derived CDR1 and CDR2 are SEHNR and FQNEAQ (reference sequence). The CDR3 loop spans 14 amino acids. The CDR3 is CASSFEYSNQPQHF. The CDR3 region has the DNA TGTGCCAGCAGCTTCGAGTATAGCAATCAGCCCCAGCATTTT.

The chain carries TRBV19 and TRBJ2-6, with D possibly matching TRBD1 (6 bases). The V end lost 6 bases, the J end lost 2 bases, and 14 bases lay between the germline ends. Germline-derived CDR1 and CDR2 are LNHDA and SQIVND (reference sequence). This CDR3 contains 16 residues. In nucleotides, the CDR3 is TGTGCCAGTAGGAGAGGGGGTACTGCTGGGGCCAACGTCCTGACTTTC. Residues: CASRRGGTAGANVLTF.

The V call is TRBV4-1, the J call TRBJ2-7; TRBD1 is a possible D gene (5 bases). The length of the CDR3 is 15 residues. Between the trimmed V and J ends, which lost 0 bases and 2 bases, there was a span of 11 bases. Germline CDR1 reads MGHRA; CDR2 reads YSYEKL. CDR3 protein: CASSQDTGNTYEQYF. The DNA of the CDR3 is TGCGCCAGCAGCCAAGATACAGGCAACACCTACGAGCAGTACTTC.

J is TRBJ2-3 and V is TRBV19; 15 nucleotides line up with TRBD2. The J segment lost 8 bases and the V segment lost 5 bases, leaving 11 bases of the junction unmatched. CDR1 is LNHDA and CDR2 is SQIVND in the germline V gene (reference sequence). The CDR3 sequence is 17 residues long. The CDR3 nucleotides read TGTGCCAGTAGTCCTTGGACTAGCGGGAGGGCCGGGGGTACGCAGTATTTT. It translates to CASSPWTSGRAGGTQYF. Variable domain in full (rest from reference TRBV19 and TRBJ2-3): DGGITQSPKYLFRKEGQNVTLSCEQNLNHDAMYWYRQDPGQGLRLIYYSQIVNDFQKGDIAEGYSVSREKKESFPLTVTSAQKNPTAFYLCASSPWTSGRAGGTQYFGPGTRLTVL.

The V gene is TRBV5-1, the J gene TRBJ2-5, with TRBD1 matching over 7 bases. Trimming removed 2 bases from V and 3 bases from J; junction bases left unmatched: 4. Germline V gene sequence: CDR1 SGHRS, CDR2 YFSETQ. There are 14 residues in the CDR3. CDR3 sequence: CASSFGDREETQYF. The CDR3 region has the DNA TGCGCCAGCAGCTTCGGCGACAGGGAAGAGACCCAGTACTTC.

CDR3 nucleotide sequence: TGTGCCAGCTCACCACGAGGGACAGGGGGCCTCTTCAGCAATCAGCCCCAGCATTTT. Encoded protein: CASSPRGTGGLFSNQPQHF. V is TRBV18 and J is TRBJ1-5, with 12 positions matching TRBD1. In germline, CDR1 is KGHSH, CDR2 LQKENI. V lost 1 base, J lost 1 base, and 8 bases stayed unmatched. The CDR3 runs to 19 residues.

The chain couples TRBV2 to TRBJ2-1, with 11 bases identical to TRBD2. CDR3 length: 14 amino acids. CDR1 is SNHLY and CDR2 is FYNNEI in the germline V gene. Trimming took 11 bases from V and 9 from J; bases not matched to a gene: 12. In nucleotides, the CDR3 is TGTGCCGCGGCTCGAACTAGCGGGAGAAGTGAGCAGTTCTTC. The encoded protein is CAAARTSGRSEQFF.

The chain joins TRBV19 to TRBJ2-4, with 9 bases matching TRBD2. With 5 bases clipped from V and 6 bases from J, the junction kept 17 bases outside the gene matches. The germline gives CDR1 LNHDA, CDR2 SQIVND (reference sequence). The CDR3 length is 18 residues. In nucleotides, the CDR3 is TGTGCCAGTAGTGGAGGCAGGGGTCGAGCGGGAGGCGCAAACATTCAGTACTTC. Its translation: CASSGGRGRAGGANIQYF.

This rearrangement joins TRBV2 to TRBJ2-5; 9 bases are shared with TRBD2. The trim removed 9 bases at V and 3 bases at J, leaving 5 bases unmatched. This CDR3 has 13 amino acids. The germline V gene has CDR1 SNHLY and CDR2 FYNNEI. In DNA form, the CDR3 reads TGTGCCAGTTCGGGACTAGCAGAAGAGACCCAGTACTTC. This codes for CASSGLAEETQYF. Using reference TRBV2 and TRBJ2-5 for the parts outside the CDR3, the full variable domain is EPEVTQTPSHQVTQMGQEVILRCVPISNHLYFYWYRQILGQKVEFLVSFYNNEISEKSEIFDDQFSVERPDGSNFTLKIRSTKLEDSAMYFCASSGLAEETQYFGPGTRLLVL.

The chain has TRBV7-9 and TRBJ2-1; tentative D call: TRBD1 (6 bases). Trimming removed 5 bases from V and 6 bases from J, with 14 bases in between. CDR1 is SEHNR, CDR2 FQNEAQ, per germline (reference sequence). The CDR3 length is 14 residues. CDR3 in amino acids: CASSQLRGRNEQFF. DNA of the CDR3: TGTGCCAGCAGCCAGCTCAGGGGTCGCAATGAGCAGTTCTTC.

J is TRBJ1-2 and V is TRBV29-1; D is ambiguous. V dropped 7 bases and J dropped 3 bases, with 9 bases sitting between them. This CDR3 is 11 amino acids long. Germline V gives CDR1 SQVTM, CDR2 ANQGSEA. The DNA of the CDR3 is TGCAGCGCGACCGGGGACTATGGCTACACCTTC. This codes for CSATGDYGYTF. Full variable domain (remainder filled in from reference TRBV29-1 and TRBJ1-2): SAVISQKPSRDICQRGTSLTIQCQVDSQVTMMFWYRQQPGQSLTLIATANQGSEATYESGFVIDKFPISRPNLTFSTLTVSNMSPEDSSIYLCSATGDYGYTFGSGTRLTVV.

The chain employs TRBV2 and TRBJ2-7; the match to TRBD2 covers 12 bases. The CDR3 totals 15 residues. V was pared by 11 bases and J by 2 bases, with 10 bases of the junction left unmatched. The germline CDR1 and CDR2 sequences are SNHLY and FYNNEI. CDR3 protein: CAGSTRTSGAYEQYF. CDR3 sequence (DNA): TGTGCCGGATCGACCCGGACTAGCGGGGCCTACGAGCAGTACTTC.

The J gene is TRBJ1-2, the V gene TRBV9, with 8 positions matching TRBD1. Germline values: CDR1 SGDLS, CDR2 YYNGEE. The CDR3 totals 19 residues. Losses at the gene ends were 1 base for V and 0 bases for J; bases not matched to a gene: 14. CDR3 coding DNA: TGTGCCAGCAGCGTAAAACCTGACAGGGGAGCCAGCTCTAACTATGGCTACACCTTC. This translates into CASSVKPDRGASSNYGYTF. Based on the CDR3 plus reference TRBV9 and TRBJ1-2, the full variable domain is DSGVTQTPKHLITATGQRVTLRCSPRSGDLSVYWYQQSLDQGLQFLIQYYNGEERAKGNILERFSAQQFPDLHSELNLSSLELGDSALYFCASSVKPDRGASSNYGYTFGSGTRLTVV.

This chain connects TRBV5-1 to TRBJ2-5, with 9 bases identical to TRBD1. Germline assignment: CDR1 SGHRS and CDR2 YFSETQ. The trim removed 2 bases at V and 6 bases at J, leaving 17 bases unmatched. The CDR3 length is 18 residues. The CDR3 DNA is TGCGCCAGCAGCTTAACAACCAAGGACAGGGGTACCCTGAAGACCCAGTACTTC. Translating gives CASSLTTKDRGTLKTQYF.